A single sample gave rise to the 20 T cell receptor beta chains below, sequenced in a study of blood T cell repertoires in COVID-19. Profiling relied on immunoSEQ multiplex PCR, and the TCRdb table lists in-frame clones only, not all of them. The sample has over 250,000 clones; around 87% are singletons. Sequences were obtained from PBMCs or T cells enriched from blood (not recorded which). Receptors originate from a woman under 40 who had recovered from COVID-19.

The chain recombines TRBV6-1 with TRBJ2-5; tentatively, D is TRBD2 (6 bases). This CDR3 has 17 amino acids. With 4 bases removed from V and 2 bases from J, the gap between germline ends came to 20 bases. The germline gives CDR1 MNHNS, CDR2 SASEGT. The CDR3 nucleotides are TGTGCCAGCAGTGCCTCGTTATCCATAGCGGAACAAGAGACCCAGTACTTC. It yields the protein CASSASLSIAEQETQYF.

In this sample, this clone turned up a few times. The CDR3 nucleotides read TGTGCCAGCAGTGAATTTTTGGCGGGACGGCTTACCAGTGGAAACACCATATATTTT. Protein: CASSEFLAGRLTSGNTIYF. The chain carries TRBV2 and TRBJ1-3; maybe TRBD1 (5 bases). Germline CDR1 reads SNHLY; CDR2 reads FYNNEI. The CDR3 totals 19 residues. V shed 2 bases and J shed 3 bases, with 23 bases lying between them.

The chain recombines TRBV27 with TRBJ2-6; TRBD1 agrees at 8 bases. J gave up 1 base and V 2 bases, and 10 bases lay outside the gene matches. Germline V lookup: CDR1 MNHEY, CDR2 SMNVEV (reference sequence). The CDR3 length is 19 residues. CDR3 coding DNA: TGTGCCAGCAGTTTAGATCCGACAGGGGTAGAATCTGGGGCCAACGTCCTGACTTTC. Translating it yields CASSLDPTGVESGANVLTF.

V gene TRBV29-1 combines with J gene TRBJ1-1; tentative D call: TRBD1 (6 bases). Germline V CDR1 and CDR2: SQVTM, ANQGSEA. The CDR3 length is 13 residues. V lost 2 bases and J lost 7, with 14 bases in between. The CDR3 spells CSVEKQGNDEAFF. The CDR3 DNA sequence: TGCAGCGTTGAAAAACAGGGTAACGATGAAGCTTTCTTT.

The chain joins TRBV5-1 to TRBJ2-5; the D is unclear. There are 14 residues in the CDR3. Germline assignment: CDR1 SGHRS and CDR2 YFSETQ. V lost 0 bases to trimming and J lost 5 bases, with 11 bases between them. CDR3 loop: CASSLDPGLETQYF. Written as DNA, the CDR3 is TGCGCCAGCAGCTTGGATCCGGGTTTGGAGACCCAGTACTTC.

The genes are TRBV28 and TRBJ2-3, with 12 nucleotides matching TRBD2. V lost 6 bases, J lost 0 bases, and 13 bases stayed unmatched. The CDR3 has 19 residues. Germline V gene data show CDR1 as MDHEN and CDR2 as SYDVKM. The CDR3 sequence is CASSLRLAGVDASTDTQYF. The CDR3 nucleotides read TGTGCCAGCAGCCTAAGACTAGCGGGGGTAGACGCTAGCACAGATACGCAGTATTTT.

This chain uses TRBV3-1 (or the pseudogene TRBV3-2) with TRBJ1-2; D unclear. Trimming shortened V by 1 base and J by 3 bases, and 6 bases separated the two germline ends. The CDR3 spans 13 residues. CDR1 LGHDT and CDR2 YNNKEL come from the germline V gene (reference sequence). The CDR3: CASSQVYDYGYTF. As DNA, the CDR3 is TGTGCCAGCAGCCAAGTGTATGACTATGGCTACACCTTC.

The CDR3 DNA reads TGTGCCAGCAGTGAAGGGGAGTATAATGAAAAACTGTTTTTT. This translates into CASSEGEYNEKLFF. The rearrangement joins TRBV2 to TRBJ1-4; unclear D gene. The CDR3 runs to 14 residues. V lost 1 base to trimming and J lost 4 bases, with 7 bases between them. Germline lookup yields CDR1 SNHLY and CDR2 FYNNEI.

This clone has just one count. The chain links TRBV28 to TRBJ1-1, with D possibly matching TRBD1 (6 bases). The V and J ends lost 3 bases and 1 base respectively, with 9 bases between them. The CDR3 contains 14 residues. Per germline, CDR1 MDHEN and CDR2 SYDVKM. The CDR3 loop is CASSLVQGNTEAFF. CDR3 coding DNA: TGTGCCAGCAGTTTGGTACAGGGGAACACTGAAGCTTTCTTT. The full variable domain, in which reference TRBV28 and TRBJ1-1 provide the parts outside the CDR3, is DVKVTQSSRYLVKRTGEKVFLECVQDMDHENMFWYRQDPGLGLRLIYFSYDVKMKEKGDIPEGYSVSREKKERFSLILESASTNQTSMYLCASSLVQGNTEAFFGQGTRLTVV.

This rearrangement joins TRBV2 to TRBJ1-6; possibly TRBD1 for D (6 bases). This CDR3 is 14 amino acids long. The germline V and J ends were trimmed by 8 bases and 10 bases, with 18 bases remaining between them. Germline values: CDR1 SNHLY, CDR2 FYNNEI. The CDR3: CASLDGQQDSPLHF. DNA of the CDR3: TGTGCCAGCCTGGACGGACAGCAGGACTCACCCCTCCACTTT.

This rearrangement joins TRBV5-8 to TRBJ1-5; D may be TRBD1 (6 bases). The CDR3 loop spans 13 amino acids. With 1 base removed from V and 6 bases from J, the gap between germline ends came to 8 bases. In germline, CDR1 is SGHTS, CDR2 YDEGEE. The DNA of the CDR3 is TGTGCCAGCAGCTTGCAACAGGGTCAGCCCCAGCATTTT. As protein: CASSLQQGQPQHF.

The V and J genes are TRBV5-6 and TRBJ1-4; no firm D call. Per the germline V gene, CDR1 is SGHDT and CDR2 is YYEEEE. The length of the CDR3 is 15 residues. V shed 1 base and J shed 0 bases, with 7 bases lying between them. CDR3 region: CASSLWAPTNEKLFF. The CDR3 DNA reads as TGTGCCAGCAGCTTGTGGGCCCCAACTAATGAAAAACTGTTTTTT.

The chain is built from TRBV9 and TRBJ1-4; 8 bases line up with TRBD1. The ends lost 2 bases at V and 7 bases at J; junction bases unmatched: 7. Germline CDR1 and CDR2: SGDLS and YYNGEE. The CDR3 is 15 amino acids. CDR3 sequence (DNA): TGTGCCAGCAGCGTTTCTGGGACAGGTCTTGAAAAACTGTTTTTT. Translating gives CASSVSGTGLEKLFF.

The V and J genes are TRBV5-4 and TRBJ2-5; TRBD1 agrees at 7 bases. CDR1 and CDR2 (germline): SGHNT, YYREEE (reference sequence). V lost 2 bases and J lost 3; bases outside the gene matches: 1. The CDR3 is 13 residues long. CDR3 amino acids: CASSFQGEETQYF. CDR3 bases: TGTGCCAGCAGCTTCCAGGGGGAAGAGACCCAGTACTTC.

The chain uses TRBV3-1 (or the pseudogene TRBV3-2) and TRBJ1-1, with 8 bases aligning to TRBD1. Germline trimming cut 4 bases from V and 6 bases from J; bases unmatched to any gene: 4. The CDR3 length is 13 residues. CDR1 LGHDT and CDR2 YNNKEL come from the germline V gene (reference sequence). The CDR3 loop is CASSRRQGSEAFF. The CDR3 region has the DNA TGTGCCAGCAGCCGGAGACAGGGGTCTGAAGCTTTCTTT.

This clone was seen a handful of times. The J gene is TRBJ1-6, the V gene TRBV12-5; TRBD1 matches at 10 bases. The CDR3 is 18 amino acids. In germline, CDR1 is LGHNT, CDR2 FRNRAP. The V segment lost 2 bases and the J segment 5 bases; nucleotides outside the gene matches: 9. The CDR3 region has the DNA TGTGCTAGTGGTTTGACCGATAGACAGGGGGCCAATAATTCACCCCTCCACTTT. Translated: CASGLTDRQGANNSPLHF.

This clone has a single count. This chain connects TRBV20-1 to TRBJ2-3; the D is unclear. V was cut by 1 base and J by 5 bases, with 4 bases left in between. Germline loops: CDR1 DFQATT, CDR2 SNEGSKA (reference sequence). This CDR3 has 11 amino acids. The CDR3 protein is CSARVRDTQYF. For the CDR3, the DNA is TGCAGTGCTAGAGTGAGAGATACGCAGTATTTT.

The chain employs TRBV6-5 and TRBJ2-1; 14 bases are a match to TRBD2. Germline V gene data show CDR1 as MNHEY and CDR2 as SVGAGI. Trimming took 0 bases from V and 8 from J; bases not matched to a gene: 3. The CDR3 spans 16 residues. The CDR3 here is CASSYSTSGGAHEQFF. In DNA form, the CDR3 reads TGTGCCAGCAGTTACTCGACTAGCGGGGGGGCCCATGAGCAGTTCTTC.

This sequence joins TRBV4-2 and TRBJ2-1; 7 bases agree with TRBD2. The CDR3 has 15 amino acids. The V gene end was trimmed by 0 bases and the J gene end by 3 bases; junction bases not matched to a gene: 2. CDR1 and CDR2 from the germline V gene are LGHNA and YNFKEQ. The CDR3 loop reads CASSQEWGGYNEQFF. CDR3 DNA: TGTGCCAGCAGCCAAGAGTGGGGGGGCTACAATGAGCAGTTCTTC.

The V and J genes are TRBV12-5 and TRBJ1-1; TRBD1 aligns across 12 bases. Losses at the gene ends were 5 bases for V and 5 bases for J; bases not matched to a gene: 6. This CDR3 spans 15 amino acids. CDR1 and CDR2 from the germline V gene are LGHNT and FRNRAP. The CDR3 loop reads CASGTGQGARTEAFF. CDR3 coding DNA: TGTGCTAGTGGTACGGGACAGGGGGCGCGGACTGAAGCTTTCTTT.